Below are 2 T cell receptor beta chains sequenced from a single sample in a study of blood T cell repertoires in COVID-19. Sequencing was performed with immunoSEQ multiplex PCR; in TCRdb, only in-frame clones are kept and a portion is missing. The sample lists around 150,000 clones; about four fifths were seen once. The material sequenced was PBMCs or T cells enriched from blood (not recorded which). The receptors stem from a woman in her fifties or sixties who had recovered from COVID-19.

The J gene is TRBJ1-1, the V gene TRBV3-1 (or the pseudogene TRBV3-2); no firm D call. Trimming left V 3 bases short and J 5 bases short, with 13 bases between. Germline V gene sequence: CDR1 LGHDT, CDR2 YNNKEL (reference sequence). CDR3 length equals 14 residues. The CDR3 region is CASSHSTGSTEAFF. The DNA of the CDR3 is TGTGCCAGCAGCCACAGTACGGGGTCTACTGAAGCTTTCTTT.

J is TRBJ2-2 and V is TRBV2; maybe TRBD1 (6 bases). CDR1 and CDR2 (germline): SNHLY, FYNNEI. Trimming cost V 2 bases and J 5 bases, with 12 bases left between them. The CDR3 contains 15 residues. CDR3 sequence: CASSERERGTGELFF. DNA of the CDR3: TGTGCCAGCAGTGAAAGGGAAAGGGGGACCGGGGAGCTGTTTTTT.